This T cell receptor beta chain derives from a study of tumor-infiltrating lymphocytes in localized non-small cell lung cancer. Overall study context: Tumor tissue and non-adjacent uninvolved lung came from each patient.

This CDR3 has 17 amino acids. Germline-derived CDR1 and CDR2 are SGDLS and YYNGEE. Between the trimmed V and J ends, which lost 0 bases and 4 bases, there was a span of 19 bases. Here immunoSEQ multiplex PCR was the method, and the copy in TCRdb shows in-frame clones only, minus some. The data show several thousand clones, under 80% seen once. The sample comprised uninvolved lung tissue not adjacent to the tumor. The rearrangement links TRBV9 to TRBJ2-5, with D perhaps TRBD2 (6 bases). The source is a human donor with non-small cell lung cancer. CDR3: CASSVAAGTQRRETQYF. The CDR3 DNA sequence: TGTGCCAGCAGCGTAGCGGCAGGGACTCAGAGGAGAGAGACCCAGTACTTC.